Here is one T cell receptor beta chain with its context. This CDR3 comprises 15 residues. Germline CDR1 is MDHEN and CDR2 is SYDVKM. Trimming cost V 3 bases and J 4 bases, with 16 bases left between them. The sample comes from a study of cytomegalovirus exposure and HLA in healthy donors. It was with 60 Vbeta and 13 Jbeta primers that the PCR ran. TCRdb's table, derived via immunoSEQ multiplex PCR, lists solely in-frame clones and lacks some. The table records around 92,000 clones, roughly 74% of them present only once. The source is a woman between 65 and 79 years old in good health and CMV-seropositive. V and J are TRBV28 and TRBJ2-7; tentatively, D is TRBD2 (8 bases). The sequenced sample was PBMCs. The CDR3 DNA sequence: TGTGCCAGCAGTTTCCGGGAGGGGGCGTCATACGAGCAGTACTTC. It encodes CASSFREGASYEQYF.